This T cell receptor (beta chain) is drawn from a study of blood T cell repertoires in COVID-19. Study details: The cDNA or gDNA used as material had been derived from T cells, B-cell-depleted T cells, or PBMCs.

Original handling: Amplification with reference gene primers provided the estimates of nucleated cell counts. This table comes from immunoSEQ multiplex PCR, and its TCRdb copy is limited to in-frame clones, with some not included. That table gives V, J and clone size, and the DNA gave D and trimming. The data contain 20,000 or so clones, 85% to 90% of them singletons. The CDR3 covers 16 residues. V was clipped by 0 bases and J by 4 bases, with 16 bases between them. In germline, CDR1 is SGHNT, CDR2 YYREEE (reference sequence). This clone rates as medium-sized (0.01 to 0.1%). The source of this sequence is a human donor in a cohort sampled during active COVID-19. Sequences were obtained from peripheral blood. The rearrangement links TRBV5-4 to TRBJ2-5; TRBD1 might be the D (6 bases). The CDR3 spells CASSLAFRGSGETQYF. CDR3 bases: TGTGCCAGCAGCTTGGCCTTCAGGGGCTCGGGAGAGACCCAGTACTTC.